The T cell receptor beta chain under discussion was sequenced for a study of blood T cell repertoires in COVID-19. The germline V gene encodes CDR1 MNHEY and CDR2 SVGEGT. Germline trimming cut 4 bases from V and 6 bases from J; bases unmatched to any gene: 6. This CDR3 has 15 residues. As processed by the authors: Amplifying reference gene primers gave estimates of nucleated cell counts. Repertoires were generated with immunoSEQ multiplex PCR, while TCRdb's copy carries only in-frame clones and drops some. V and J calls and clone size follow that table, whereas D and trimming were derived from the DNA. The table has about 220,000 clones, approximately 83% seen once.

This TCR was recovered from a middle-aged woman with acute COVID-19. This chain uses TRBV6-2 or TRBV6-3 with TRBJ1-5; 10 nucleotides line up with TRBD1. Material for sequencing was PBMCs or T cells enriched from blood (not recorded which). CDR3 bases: TGTGCCAGCAGTTCGACGGACAGGGGGATTCAGCCCCAGCATTTT. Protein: CASSSTDRGIQPQHF.